This TCR beta chain was recorded in a study of cytomegalovirus exposure and HLA in healthy donors. PCR employed 60 Vbeta and 13 Jbeta primers. This table comes from immunoSEQ multiplex PCR, and its TCRdb copy is limited to in-frame clones, with some not included. The table includes 100,000 to 150,000 clones, around 75% detected once. The TCR comes from a woman aged 45-65 years in good health and CMV-seropositive. Sequences were obtained from PBMCs.

For the CDR3, the DNA is TGTGCCAGCAGTTTGAGCGGGGGCTATGGCTACACCTTC. Translated, it gives CASSLSGGYGYTF. The chain links TRBV27 to TRBJ1-2, with D perhaps TRBD1 (5 bases). V dropped 3 bases and J dropped 4 bases, with 9 bases sitting between them. The germline V gene encodes CDR1 MNHEY and CDR2 SMNVEV (reference sequence). The CDR3 length is 13 residues.